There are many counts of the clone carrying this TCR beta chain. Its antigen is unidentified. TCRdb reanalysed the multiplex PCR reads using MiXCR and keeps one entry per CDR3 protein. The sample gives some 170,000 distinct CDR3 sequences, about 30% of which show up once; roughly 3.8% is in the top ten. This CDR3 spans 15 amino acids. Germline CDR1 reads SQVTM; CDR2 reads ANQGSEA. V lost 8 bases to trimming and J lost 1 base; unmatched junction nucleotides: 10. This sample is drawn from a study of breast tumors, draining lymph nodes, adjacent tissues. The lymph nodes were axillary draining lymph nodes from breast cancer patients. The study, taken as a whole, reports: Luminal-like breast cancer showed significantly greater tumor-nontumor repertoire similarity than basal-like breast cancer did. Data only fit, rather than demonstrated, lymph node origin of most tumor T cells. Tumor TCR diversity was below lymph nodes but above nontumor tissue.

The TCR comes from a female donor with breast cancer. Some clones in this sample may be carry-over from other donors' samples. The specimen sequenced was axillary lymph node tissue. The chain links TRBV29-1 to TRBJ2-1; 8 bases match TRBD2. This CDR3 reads CSTQSGRSSYNEQFF. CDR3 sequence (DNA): TGCAGCACCCAAAGCGGGAGAAGTTCCTACAATGAGCAGTTCTTC.